What follows describes a single T cell receptor beta chain. What it binds is unknown. The CDR3 is 16 amino acids. Trimming at V came to 2 bases and at J to 3 bases, leaving 3 bases not matched to a gene. Germline V gives CDR1 DFQATT, CDR2 SNEGSKA (reference sequence). This sample was taken from a study of T cell repertoires in cytomegalovirus infection. At the level of the study: The authors used CMV epitopes that were HLA-C-restricted (recently identified) and HLA-B-restricted (well studied).

MiXCR, applied by TCRdb to the reads, yields one record per CDR3 protein. This table has about 55,000 distinct CDR3 sequences, roughly a fifth appearing once. Study conclusions and caveats: Adding up the frequency of public TCR beta families identified people who carried CMV plus the relevant HLA.

This chain connects TRBV20-1 to TRBJ2-3; TRBD2 matches at 15 bases. The sequence was obtained from a human donor in good health (CMV status not recorded). Some clones in this sample may be carry-over from other donors' samples. The sequenced sample was CD8+ T cells from cultured PBMCs, obtained from culture after CMV antigen stimulation. As DNA, the CDR3 is TGCAGTGCTAGACCGGGGACTAGCGGGAGGACAGATACGCAGTATTTT. It is translated as CSARPGTSGRTDTQYF.